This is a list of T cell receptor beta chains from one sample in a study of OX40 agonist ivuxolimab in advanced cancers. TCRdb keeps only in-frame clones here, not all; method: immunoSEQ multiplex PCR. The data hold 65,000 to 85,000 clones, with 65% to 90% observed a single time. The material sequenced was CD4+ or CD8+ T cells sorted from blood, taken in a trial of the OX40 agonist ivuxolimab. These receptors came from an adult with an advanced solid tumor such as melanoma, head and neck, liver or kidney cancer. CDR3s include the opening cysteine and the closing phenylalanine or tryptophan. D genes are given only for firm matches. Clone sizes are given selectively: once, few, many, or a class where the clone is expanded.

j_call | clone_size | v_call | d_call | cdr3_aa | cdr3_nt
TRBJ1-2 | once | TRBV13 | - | CASSLVAKGNYGYTF | TGTGCCAGCAGCTTAGTGGCCAAAGGCAACTATGGCTACACCTTC
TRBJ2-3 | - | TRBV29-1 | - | CSGGSRVTDTQYF | TGCAGCGGCGGGTCGAGGGTCACAGATACGCAGTATTTT
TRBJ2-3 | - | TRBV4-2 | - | CASSQGSVGAGQYF | TGTGCCAGCAGCCAAGGTTCAGTGGGGGCGGGGCAGTATTTT
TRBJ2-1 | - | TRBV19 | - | CASSVLMGARYNEQFF | TGTGCCAGTAGTGTCTTGATGGGAGCTCGTTACAATGAGCAGTTCTTC
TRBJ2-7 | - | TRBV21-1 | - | CASSKANGPLYEQYF | TGTGCCAGCAGCAAAGCGAATGGGCCTTTATACGAGCAGTACTTC
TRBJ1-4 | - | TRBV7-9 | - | CASSLRGQRFNEKLFF | TGTGCCAGCAGCTTAAGAGGACAGAGGTTTAATGAAAAACTGTTTTTT
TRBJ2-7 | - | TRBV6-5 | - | CASSYKLGGNYEQYF | TGTGCCAGCAGTTACAAACTTGGAGGGAACTACGAGCAGTACTTC
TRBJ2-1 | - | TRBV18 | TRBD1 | CASSPTGGGRRETRNEQFF | TGTGCCAGCTCACCGACAGGGGGTGGTAGGCGGGAGACAAGGAATGAGCAGTTCTTC
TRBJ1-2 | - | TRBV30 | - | CAWSERDNYGYTF | TGTGCCTGGAGTGAACGCGACAACTATGGCTACACCTTC
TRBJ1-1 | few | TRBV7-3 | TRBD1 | CASSFRDRPNTEAFF | TGTGCCAGCAGCTTTAGGGACAGACCGAACACTGAAGCTTTCTTT
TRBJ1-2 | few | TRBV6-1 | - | CASSKDLPGHTNYGYTF | TGTGCCAGCAGTAAAGACCTCCCGGGACATACTAACTATGGCTACACCTTC
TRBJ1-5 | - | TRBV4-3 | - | CASSQLYQGLQPQHF | TGCGCCAGCAGCCAATTATATCAGGGGTTGCAGCCCCAGCATTTT
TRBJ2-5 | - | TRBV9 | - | CASSLSGPAQETQYF | TGTGCCAGCAGCTTATCGGGCCCAGCTCAAGAGACCCAGTACTTC
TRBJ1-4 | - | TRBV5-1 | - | CASRGVGHKLFF | TGCGCCAGCAGAGGGGTGGGACATAAACTGTTTTTT
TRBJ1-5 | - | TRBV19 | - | CASSIDTGRHQPQHF | TGTGCCAGTAGTATAGACACGGGGCGGCATCAGCCCCAGCATTTT
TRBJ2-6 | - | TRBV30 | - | CAWSVQLSPGANVLTF | TGTGCCTGGAGTGTACAGTTGTCCCCTGGGGCCAACGTCCTGACTTTC
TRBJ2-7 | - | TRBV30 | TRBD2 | CAWSSPGLAGTYEQYF | TGTGCCTGGAGTAGCCCGGGACTAGCGGGAACCTACGAGCAGTACTTC
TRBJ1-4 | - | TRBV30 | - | CAWSPDGGSKLFF | TGTGCCTGGAGTCCCGATGGGGGCAGCAAACTGTTTTTT